This T cell receptor beta chain is drawn from a study of blood T cell repertoires in COVID-19. Study background: Both acute and convalescent COVID-19 samples were obtained from the United States, Italy and Spain. The cDNA or gDNA used as material had been derived from T cells, B-cell-depleted T cells, or PBMCs.

Data came from immunoSEQ multiplex PCR; TCRdb stores just in-frame clones and leaves some out. The repertoire consists of approximately 190,000 clones, with 80% to 85% occurring once and the leading ten covering about 6%. The trim removed 6 bases at V and 2 bases at J, leaving 4 bases unmatched. Germline V gene sequence: CDR1 SQVTM, CDR2 ANQGSEA. The CDR3 has 13 residues. The sample was peripheral blood. The V call is TRBV29-1, the J call TRBJ2-7, with 10 bases aligning to TRBD1. The source of this sequence is a woman aged 40 to 50 with acute or convalescent COVID-19. The CDR3 spells CSVPDRGTYEQYF. CDR3 in DNA: TGCAGCGTCCCGGACAGGGGGACCTACGAGCAGTACTTC.